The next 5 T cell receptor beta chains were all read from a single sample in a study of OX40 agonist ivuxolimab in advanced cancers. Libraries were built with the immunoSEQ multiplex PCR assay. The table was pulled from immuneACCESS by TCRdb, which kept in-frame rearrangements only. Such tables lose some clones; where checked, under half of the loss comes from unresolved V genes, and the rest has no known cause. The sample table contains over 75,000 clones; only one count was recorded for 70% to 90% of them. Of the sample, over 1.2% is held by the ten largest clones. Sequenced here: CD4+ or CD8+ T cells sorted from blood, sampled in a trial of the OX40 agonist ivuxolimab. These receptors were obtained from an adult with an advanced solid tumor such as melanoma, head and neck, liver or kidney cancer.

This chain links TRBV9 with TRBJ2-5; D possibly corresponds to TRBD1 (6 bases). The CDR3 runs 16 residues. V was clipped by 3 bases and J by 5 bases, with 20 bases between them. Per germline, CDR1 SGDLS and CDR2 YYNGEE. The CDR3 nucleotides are TGTGCCAGCAGCGCCACCGGGACAAGTCTTTGGGAGACCCAGTACTTC. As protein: CASSATGTSLWETQYF.

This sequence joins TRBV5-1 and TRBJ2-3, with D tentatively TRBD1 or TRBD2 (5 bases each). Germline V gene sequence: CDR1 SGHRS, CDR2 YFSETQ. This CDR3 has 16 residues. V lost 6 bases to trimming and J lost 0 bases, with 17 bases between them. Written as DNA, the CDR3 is TGCGCCAGCACCCCGAAGGGGAGTGTGAGCACAGATACGCAGTATTTT. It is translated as CASTPKGSVSTDTQYF.

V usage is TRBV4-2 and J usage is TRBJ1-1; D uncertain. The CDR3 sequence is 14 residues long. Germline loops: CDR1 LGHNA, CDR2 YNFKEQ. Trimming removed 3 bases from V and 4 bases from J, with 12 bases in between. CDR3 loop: CASSQITESTEAFF. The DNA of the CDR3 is TGTGCCAGCAGCCAGATAACAGAGAGCACTGAAGCTTTCTTT.

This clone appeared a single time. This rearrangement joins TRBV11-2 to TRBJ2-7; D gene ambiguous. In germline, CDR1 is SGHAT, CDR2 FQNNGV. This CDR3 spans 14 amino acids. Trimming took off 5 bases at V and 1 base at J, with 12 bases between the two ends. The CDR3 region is CASSLDPSSYEQYF. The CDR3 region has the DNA TGTGCCAGCAGCCTGGACCCTTCTTCCTACGAGCAGTACTTC.

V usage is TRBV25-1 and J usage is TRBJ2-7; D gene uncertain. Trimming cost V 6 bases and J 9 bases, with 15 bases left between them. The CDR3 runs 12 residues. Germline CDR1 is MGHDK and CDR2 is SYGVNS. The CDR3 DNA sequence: TGTGCCAGCAGCGCTGGCCCTCTTTGGCAGTACTTC. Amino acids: CASSAGPLWQYF.